What follows are 26 T cell receptor beta chains derived from one specimen sequenced in a study of human T cells and chemical hapten exposure. TCRdb fed the RACE reads into MiXCR, producing one record per CDR3 protein. The profile covers roughly 120,000 distinct CDR3 sequences, with about 14% appearing a single time and around 3% taken by the ten largest. Time point specified: pre-sensitization, week 0. Treatment described: therapeutic diphenylcyclopropenone sensitization with weekly scalp DPC. This material consisted of whole blood, taken in connection with sensitization to the hapten diphenylcyclopropenone (DPC). These receptors originate from a woman aged 18-35 years with alopecia areata. Some clones in this sample may be carry-over from other donors' samples.

V usage is TRBV5-5 and J usage is TRBJ1-1, with 8 bases that match TRBD1. Germline lookup yields CDR1 SGHKS and CDR2 YYEKEE (reference sequence). The V and J ends lost 4 bases and 1 base, in that order; junction bases with no gene match: 6. This CDR3 is 15 amino acids long. This CDR3 is CASSGRTGTNTEAFF. CDR3 DNA sequence: TGTGCCAGCAGCGGGAGGACAGGGACGAACACTGAAGCTTTCTTT. Combining the CDR3 with reference TRBV5-5 and TRBJ1-1 gives the whole variable domain DAGVTQSPTHLIKTRGQQVTLRCSPISGHKSVSWYQQVLGQGPQFIFQYYEKEERGRGNFPDRFSARQFPNYSSELNVNALLLGDSALYLCASSGRTGTNTEAFFGQGTRLTVV.

This chain uses TRBV2 with TRBJ2-3; 11 nucleotides line up with TRBD2. The CDR3 consists of 18 residues. Per germline, CDR1 SNHLY and CDR2 FYNNEI. V trimming: 3 bases; J trimming: 2 bases; junction bases outside the gene matches: 10. The CDR3 nucleotides are TGTGCCAGCAGTGAGGGTTTGACTAGCGGGGCCCTCACAGATACGCAGTATTTT. It is translated as CASSEGLTSGALTDTQYF.

The V gene is TRBV2, the J gene TRBJ1-6, with 9 bases lining up with TRBD1. In germline, CDR1 is SNHLY, CDR2 FYNNEI. J gave up 10 bases and V 5 bases, and 9 bases lay outside the gene matches. The CDR3 length is 15 residues. For the CDR3, the DNA is TGTGCCAGCAGTCCGGGACAGGGTCTGGGCTCACCCCTCCACTTT. Its translation is CASSPGQGLGSPLHF.

This clonotype was observed a handful of times. This sequence joins TRBV5-5 and TRBJ1-2, with 8 bases lining up with TRBD1. The CDR3 has 17 residues. Per germline, CDR1 SGHKS and CDR2 YYEKEE (reference sequence). V lost 2 bases to trimming and J lost 7 bases; unmatched junction nucleotides: 16. The CDR3 DNA is TGTGCCAGCAGCTTACCGGGACAGGCCGATATTTCTCGTGGCTACACCTTC. Translating it yields CASSLPGQADISRGYTF. Full variable domain (rest looked up from reference TRBV5-5 and TRBJ1-2): DAGVTQSPTHLIKTRGQQVTLRCSPISGHKSVSWYQQVLGQGPQFIFQYYEKEERGRGNFPDRFSARQFPNYSSELNVNALLLGDSALYLCASSLPGQADISRGYTFGSGTRLTVV.

A few counts support this clonotype. The chain employs TRBV28 and TRBJ1-2; TRBD1 matches at 10 bases. The CDR3 runs to 13 residues. V dropped 10 bases and J dropped 6; count of bases not matched to a gene: 8. Germline-derived CDR1 and CDR2 are MDHEN and SYDVKM. The CDR3 loop reads CAISWDRGDGYTF. Written as DNA, the CDR3 is TGTGCCATCTCGTGGGACAGGGGCGATGGCTACACCTTC.

The CDR3 coding sequence is TGTGCCAGCAGTTCCGGGACACTTTATAATTCACCCCTCCACTTT. Translation: CASSSGTLYNSPLHF. This chain connects TRBV6-5 to TRBJ1-6, with D possibly being TRBD1 (6 bases). This CDR3 contains 15 residues. V was clipped by 4 bases and J by 4 bases, with 11 bases between them. Germline loops: CDR1 MNHEY, CDR2 SVGAGI.

This chain connects TRBV6-1 to TRBJ1-3; D gene ambiguous. Trimming removed 5 bases at V and 4 bases at J, with 15 bases between. This CDR3 contains 15 residues. From germline, CDR1 is MNHNS and CDR2 SASEGT. The CDR3 loop is CASSSPWSRGNTIYF. CDR3 in DNA: TGTGCCAGCAGTTCCCCGTGGTCGAGAGGAAACACCATATATTTT.

V and J are TRBV7-2 and TRBJ1-5; D remains unclear. The CDR3 covers 14 residues. CDR1 is SGHTA, CDR2 FQGNSA, per germline. The V gene lost 5 bases and the J gene lost 2 bases, with 10 bases spanning the gap. This CDR3 is CASSPEAGNQPQHF. DNA for the CDR3: TGTGCCAGCAGCCCCGAAGCTGGCAATCAGCCCCAGCATTTT.

The V call is TRBV28, the J call TRBJ2-5; the D gene is possibly TRBD2 (6 bases). Trimming left V 10 bases short and J 6 bases short, with 15 bases between. CDR3 length equals 12 residues. Germline loops: CDR1 MDHEN, CDR2 SYDVKM. Here the CDR3 reads CATEVGGQTQYF. CDR3 sequence (DNA): TGTGCCACCGAAGTCGGGGGTCAGACCCAGTACTTC.

The rearrangement uses TRBV29-1 and TRBJ2-1, with 7 bases lining up with TRBD2. Trimming took 6 bases from V and 3 from J; bases not matched to a gene: 8. The CDR3 sequence is 14 residues long. The germline CDR1 and CDR2 sequences are SQVTM and ANQGSEA. The DNA of the CDR3 is TGCAGCGTGGGGGAGTCTAGCGGCTACAATGAGCAGTTCTTC. This sequence encodes CSVGESSGYNEQFF.

Of note for this clonotype: A read error may be the cause here, since a much bigger clone is one base away. The rearrangement links TRBV7-2 to TRBJ1-1; D gene uncertain. Between the trimmed V and J ends, which lost 0 bases and 3 bases, there was a span of 2 bases. The CDR3 loop spans 12 amino acids. Looked up from germline, CDR1 is SGHTA and CDR2 is FQGNSA. CDR3 sequence reads: CASSLAYTEAFF. The CDR3 DNA reads TGTGCCAGCAGCTTAGCGTACACTGAAGCTTTCTTT.

The chain recombines TRBV18 with TRBJ1-2; D uncertain. Germline CDR1 KGHSH, CDR2 LQKENI. The CDR3 has 16 residues. Trimming removed 3 bases at V and 0 bases at J, with 14 bases between. CDR3 DNA sequence: TGTGCCAGCTCACCCCCCCCGGCGGCCACTAACTATGGCTACACCTTC. Residues: CASSPPPAATNYGYTF. The full variable domain, its missing parts supplied by reference TRBV18 and TRBJ1-2, is NAGVMQNPRHLVRRRGQEARLRCSPMKGHSHVYWYRQLPEEGLKFMVYLQKENIIDESGMPKERFSAEFPKEGPSILRIQQVVRGDSAAYFCASSPPPAATNYGYTFGSGTRLTVV.

This clonotype was detected a few times. The chain uses TRBV19 and TRBJ1-4, with unresolved D. The germline gives CDR1 LNHDA, CDR2 SQIVND (reference sequence). The CDR3 contains 17 residues. V lost 8 bases and J lost 0, with 19 bases in between. The CDR3 region has the DNA TGTGCCAGTCATGGGTCCGAACGCTTAGCAACTAATGAAAAACTGTTTTTT. Translation gives CASHGSERLATNEKLFF.

This chain links TRBV13 with TRBJ2-7; tentative D call: TRBD1 (6 bases). This CDR3 comprises 15 residues. V lost 5 bases to trimming and J lost 1 base, with 15 bases between them. Germline assignment: CDR1 PRHDT and CDR2 FYEKMQ (reference sequence). The CDR3 reads CASSDRLQGSYEQYF. As DNA, the CDR3 is TGTGCCAGCAGCGACCGTTTACAGGGTTCCTACGAGCAGTACTTC. The full variable domain, in which reference TRBV13 and TRBJ2-7 provide the parts outside the CDR3, is AAGVIQSPRHLIKEKRETATLKCYPIPRHDTVYWYQQGPGQDPQFLISFYEKMQSDKGSIPDRFSAQQFSDYHSELNMSSLELGDSALYFCASSDRLQGSYEQYFGPGTRLTVT.

A few counts support this clonotype. The J gene is TRBJ2-3, the V gene TRBV5-1, with 10 bases fitting TRBD2. Germline CDR1 is SGHRS and CDR2 is YFSETQ. The CDR3 is 17 amino acids. The V and J ends lost 0 bases and 6 bases, in that order; junction bases with no gene match: 10. This chain's CDR3 is CASSLAGTSAGSDTQYF. CDR3 bases: TGCGCCAGCAGCTTGGCCGGGACTAGCGCTGGAAGTGATACGCAGTATTTT.

This clonotype was detected only a few times. The chain is built from TRBV9 and TRBJ2-2; D possibly corresponds to TRBD2 (5 bases). Germline CDR1 is SGDLS and CDR2 is YYNGEE. The CDR3 is 16 amino acids. V was cut by 0 bases and J by 0 bases, with 9 bases left in between. CDR3 bases: TGTGCCAGCAGCGTAGGTGCTAGCCCGAACACCGGGGAGCTGTTTTTT. It yields the protein CASSVGASPNTGELFF.

This clonotype was recorded many times. The chain employs TRBV5-1 and TRBJ1-6; TRBD1 matches 8 bases. J lost 9 bases, V lost 1 base, and 9 bases had no gene match. The CDR3 is made up of 16 amino acids. Germline assignment: CDR1 SGHRS and CDR2 YFSETQ. The CDR3 nucleotides are TGCGCCAGCAGCTTGCGGCGGACAGGGTCTGGTTCACCCCTCCACTTT. As protein: CASSLRRTGSGSPLHF.

This clonotype has a handful of counts. The rearrangement uses TRBV5-6 and TRBJ2-7; 9 bases align to TRBD1. The length of the CDR3 is 13 residues. The germline V gene has CDR1 SGHDT and CDR2 YYEEEE. V lost 8 bases and J lost 2; bases outside the gene matches: 5. The CDR3 coding sequence is TGTGCCAGTTACCGGGACAGGGCCTACGAGCAGTACTTC. It translates to CASYRDRAYEQYF. The full variable domain, its missing parts supplied by reference TRBV5-6 and TRBJ2-7, is DAGVTQSPTHLIKTRGQQVTLRCSPKSGHDTVSWYQQALGQGPQFIFQYYEEEERQRGNFPDRFSGHQFPNYSSELNVNALLLGDSALYLCASYRDRAYEQYFGPGTRLTVT.

This clonotype occurred a few times. This chain uses TRBV18 with TRBJ1-2; D gene uncertain. The ends were cut back, 3 bases at V and 6 bases at J, with 11 bases in the middle. CDR3 length: 13 amino acids. Germline loops: CDR1 KGHSH, CDR2 LQKENI. CDR3 bases: TGTGCCAGCTCACCCACACGGACGGATGGCTACACCTTC. Protein sequence: CASSPTRTDGYTF.

The chain links TRBV12-3 or TRBV12-4 to TRBJ2-3; possibly TRBD1 for D (6 bases). The CDR3 extends over 14 amino acids. Trimming removed 8 bases from V and 1 base from J, with 13 bases in between. CDR3 DNA sequence: TGTGCCAGCGGGGGCTGGACTGGCACAGATACGCAGTATTTT. Translation gives CASGGWTGTDTQYF.

This clonotype was picked up many times. This chain connects TRBV15 to TRBJ2-4, with D unresolved. CDR3 length: 11 residues. V dropped 3 bases and J dropped 6 bases, with 3 bases sitting between them. Germline CDR1 reads LNHNV; CDR2 reads YYDKDF (reference sequence). This chain's CDR3 is CATSRGNIQYF. The CDR3 DNA reads TGTGCCACCAGCAGGGGAAACATTCAGTACTTC.

The chain combines TRBV7-2 with TRBJ2-1; D may be TRBD2 (5 bases). The CDR3 runs 13 residues. Looked up from germline, CDR1 is SGHTA and CDR2 is FQGNSA. Deletions cut 1 base from V and 11 bases from J, with 12 bases between. Here the CDR3 reads CASSLDPLDQQFF. The CDR3 coding sequence is TGTGCCAGCAGCTTAGACCCACTAGATCAGCAGTTCTTC.

The chain combines TRBV7-2 with TRBJ2-7, with D maybe TRBD2 (7 bases). Trimming took 5 bases from V and 2 from J, leaving 19 bases between them. Germline V gene lookup returns CDR1 SGHTA and CDR2 FQGNSA. CDR3 length equals 16 residues. CDR3 amino acids: CASSPVLGGAPYEQYF. CDR3 DNA sequence: TGTGCCAGCAGCCCAGTCTTGGGGGGGGCCCCCTACGAGCAGTACTTC. Full variable domain (remainder filled in from reference TRBV7-2 and TRBJ2-7): GAGVSQSPSNKVTEKGKDVELRCDPISGHTALYWYRQSLGQGLEFLIYFQGNSAPDKSGLPSDRFSAERTGGSVSTLTIQRTQQEDSAVYLCASSPVLGGAPYEQYFGPGTRLTVT.

The sample holds a few counts of this clonotype. V and J are TRBV2 and TRBJ2-1, with 12 bases aligning to TRBD2. The V segment lost 2 bases and the J segment 7 bases; nucleotides outside the gene matches: 0. The CDR3 has 14 amino acids. Germline-derived CDR1 and CDR2 are SNHLY and FYNNEI. The CDR3 reads CASSELAGGNEQFF. DNA for the CDR3: TGTGCCAGCAGTGAACTAGCGGGGGGGAATGAGCAGTTCTTC.

This chain joins TRBV7-9 and TRBJ2-7, with 8 bases fitting TRBD1. This CDR3 is built from 14 residues. V dropped 5 bases and J dropped 4; count of bases not matched to a gene: 7. Germline CDR1 reads SEHNR; CDR2 reads FQNEAQ (reference sequence). The CDR3 DNA reads as TGTGCCAGCAGCGCCGGGACAGGACTATACGAGCAGTACTTC. Protein: CASSAGTGLYEQYF.

In this sample, this clonotype turned up many times. The V call is TRBV11-1, the J call TRBJ2-3; no clear D gene. CDR1 is SGHAT, CDR2 FQDESV, per germline (reference sequence). CDR3 length: 15 amino acids. V was trimmed by 5 bases and J by 2 bases, leaving 14 bases between them. This CDR3 is CASSRRPLVTDTQYF. The CDR3 DNA reads TGTGCCAGCAGCCGACGACCGCTCGTCACAGATACGCAGTATTTT.